A single sample is the source of the 5 T cell receptor beta chains below, sequenced in a study of technical replicates of blood from a handful of donors. Sequencing was performed with immunoSEQ multiplex PCR; in TCRdb, only in-frame clones are kept and a portion is missing. The sample holds around 90,000 clones, about 94% seen once. The sequenced sample consisted of T cells isolated from PBMCs. These receptors all stem from a human donor in good health.

The V gene is TRBV7-9, the J gene TRBJ1-2; possible D gene TRBD1, 6 bases. Trimming shortened V by 5 bases and J by 4 bases, and 14 bases separated the two germline ends. There are 14 residues in the CDR3. Germline V gives CDR1 SEHNR, CDR2 FQNEAQ (reference sequence). The CDR3 protein is CASSLIQGSYGYTF. DNA for the CDR3: TGTGCCAGCAGCCTTATACAGGGCTCCTATGGCTACACCTTC.

This chain links TRBV18 with TRBJ2-6; 9 nucleotides match TRBD1. The CDR3 totals 17 residues. J gave up 0 bases and V 5 bases, and 5 bases lay outside the gene matches. Germline V gives CDR1 KGHSH, CDR2 LQKENI. This CDR3 reads CASSTGQGTSGANVLTF. As DNA, the CDR3 is TGTGCCAGCTCAACAGGACAGGGGACCTCTGGGGCCAACGTCCTGACTTTC.

The chain employs TRBV4-1 and TRBJ2-7; 7 nucleotides match TRBD2. The CDR3 consists of 16 residues. CDR1 and CDR2 (germline): MGHRA, YSYEKL. With 4 bases clipped from V and 7 bases from J, the junction kept 16 bases outside the gene matches. CDR3 bases: TGCGCCAGCAGCCCCCCCGGGGAGGGGTCATATGAGGAGCAGTACTTC. As protein: CASSPPGEGSYEEQYF.

The rearrangement links TRBV19 to TRBJ2-4, with D possibly matching TRBD1 (6 bases). CDR1 LNHDA and CDR2 SQIVND come from the germline V gene (reference sequence). V dropped 1 base and J dropped 0 bases, with 7 bases sitting between them. The CDR3 runs to 15 residues. CDR3 DNA: TGTGCCAGTAGTATAGTGGACAGAGCCAAAAACATTCAGTACTTC. As protein: CASSIVDRAKNIQYF.

The chain couples TRBV6-6 to TRBJ1-5; D unresolved. This CDR3 region has 13 residues. V lost 8 bases and J lost 0, with 8 bases in between. The germline CDR1 and CDR2 sequences are MNHNY and SVGAGI (reference sequence). The CDR3 DNA reads as TGTGCCAGCTGTCTAGCTAGCAATCAGCCCCAGCATTTT. Amino acids: CASCLASNQPQHF.